This T cell receptor beta chain was observed in a study of PD-1 blockade in classical Hodgkin lymphoma. For the study at large: With a 2-week interval, patients received intravenous nivolumab at 3 mg/kg.

Clones were sequenced by immunoSEQ multiplex PCR, and TCRdb holds only the in-frame ones, with some missing. The table lists about 50,000 clones, around 89% of them singletons. Relapses following autologous stem cell transplantation were seen in all patients, with brentuximab vedotin exposure varying. Regarding this clone: Its antigen is still unknown.

Per the germline V gene, CDR1 is SGHNT and CDR2 is YYREEE (reference sequence). The CDR3 is made up of 14 amino acids. V dropped 2 bases and J dropped 3; count of bases not matched to a gene: 4. Whole-study results and caveats: Reported findings placed baseline TCR diversity lower in newly diagnosed patients (compared with healthy donors). By C4D1, diversity of CD4+ TCRs had risen significantly, whereas that of CD8+ TCRs had not.

The sequence was obtained from a human donor with classical Hodgkin lymphoma. The sample was peripheral blood mononuclear cells (PBMCs), taken before the second cycle of nivolumab. The chain employs TRBV5-4 and TRBJ2-7; 8 bases match TRBD1. Here the CDR3 DNA reads TGTGCCAGCAGCTTCGGACAGGGATTCTACGAGCAGTACTTC. Its protein is CASSFGQGFYEQYF.